The TCR beta chain under discussion was sequenced for a study of T cells in Graves' hyperthyroidism and ophthalmopathy. General observations from the study: Using 13 V-J features, a model discriminated ophthalmopathy from stable hyperthyroidism.

Absent ophthalmopathy progression within 18 months defined stable Graves' hyperthyroidism. This clonotype has ten or more counts. Its antigen remains unknown. Regions amplified from RNA transcripts were the TCR beta CDR3 regions. Initially, a first-round RT-PCR of the TCR CDR3 employed the HTBI primer set. MiXCR, applied by TCRdb to the multiplex PCR reads, yields one record per CDR3 protein. The table has around 690,000 distinct CDR3 sequences, about 18% seen once. Sequencing was performed on blood. This TCR derives from a man over 45 with Graves' hyperthyroidism.

CDR3 DNA sequence: TGTGCCAGCAGTGAAGCGCGGGAGTCGTACGAGCAGTACTTC. This gives the protein CASSEARESYEQYF. The chain links TRBV2 to TRBJ2-7, with 7 bases fitting TRBD2. Germline values: CDR1 SNHLY, CDR2 FYNNEI. After removal of 0 bases from V and 4 bases from J, the junction contained 3 bases not matched to a gene. The CDR3 contains 14 residues.